This entry concerns a single T cell receptor (beta chain). What it recognizes is unknown. This entry comes from a study of Ad26.COV2.S vaccination and SARS-CoV-2 variants. Overall study results and limits: Placebo recipients showed lower spike-specific TCR breadth than vaccinees. Possibly, TCR breadth and depth analyses underestimated total T cell responses. Non-spike TCR breadth was similar in vaccine and placebo recipients.

V was clipped by 4 bases and J by 4 bases, with 17 bases between them. The CDR3 sequence is 15 residues long. Germline CDR1 reads MGHRA; CDR2 reads YSYEKL. Data came from immunoSEQ multiplex PCR; TCRdb stores just in-frame clones and leaves some out. The sample consists of over 110,000 clones, about nine tenths of them appearing once. The starting material was peripheral blood, obtained after recovery from COVID-19. This TCR derives from a human donor who had recovered from COVID-19. The chain joins TRBV4-1 to TRBJ2-7; TRBD2 might be the D (6 bases). CDR3 sequence reads: CASSLHLRGTYEQYF. DNA of the CDR3: TGCGCCAGCAGCCTACATCTACGGGGGACGTACGAGCAGTACTTC.